Listed below are T cell receptor beta chains from one sample, sequenced in a study of chemoradiotherapy in HPV16-positive cancers. Assay: immunoSEQ multiplex PCR; the TCRdb copy retains only in-frame clones and omits some. The sample has 2,200 or so clones; 65% to 70% are singletons. Source: tumor tissue, taken from a patient who underwent chemoradiotherapy. All receptors come from a human donor with HPV-associated anogenital cancer. Both conserved end residues are trimmed from each CDR3. Clone size is stated in some rows and not others, as once, few, many or a class when expanded.

v_call,clone_size,j_call,cdr3_aa
TRBV9,.,TRBJ1-1,ASSFTDSEAF
TRBV21-1,once,TRBJ1-1,ASTLESGKRLQGGVNTEAF
TRBV18,.,TRBJ1-2,ASSPRDRKNYGYT
TRBV28,.,TRBJ2-7,ASSLRGAAYEQY
TRBV7-8,.,TRBJ1-1,ASSLQSNTEAF
TRBV2,.,TRBJ1-2,ASSEAGGQHYGYT
TRBV7-9,few,TRBJ2-4,ASSLEGIQY
TRBV6-6,few,TRBJ2-5,ASSPRTSGLGTQY
TRBV5-1,.,TRBJ2-5,ASSFLTGGLQETQY
TRBV11-3,.,TRBJ2-1,ASSLATSGRGGNEQF
TRBV11-3,.,TRBJ2-1,ASSLGGGIYNEQF